What follows is one T cell receptor (beta chain) and its context. This record comes from a study of shared clonotypes between healthy human individuals. The CDR3 spans 11 residues. The germline CDR1 and CDR2 sequences are SNHLY and FYNNEI. The germline V and J ends were trimmed by 2 bases and 6 bases, with 4 bases remaining between them. The team ran DNA from unsorted PBMCs on ten immunoSEQ deep assay plates for sequencing. Using immunoSEQ multiplex PCR, the repertoire was profiled, and TCRdb retains in-frame clones only, with some absent. This table holds approximately 500,000 clones, more than 75% found once.

The sequenced material came from PBMCs. This chain links TRBV2 with TRBJ1-2, with D unclear. The source is a middle-aged woman in good health. Some clones in this sample may be carry-over from other donors' samples. The CDR3 DNA reads TGTGCCAGCAGTGAAAGGGATGGCTACACCTTC. Translation gives CASSERDGYTF.